These 23 T cell receptor beta chains were sequenced from one sample in a study of T-cell reconstitution after alpha-beta-depleted transplantation in children. Unique molecular identifiers were incorporated during preparation of the TCRbeta library. TCRdb used MiXCR to reprocess the PCR reads, holding one entry per CDR3 protein. There are around 490,000 distinct CDR3 sequences in the sample; over 9.5% occur only once, and 12% to 15% lies in the top ten. This sample comprised PBMCs, mostly from graft donor cells, obtained 180 days after TCRalphabeta/CD19-depleted stem cell transplant. The receptors originated from a female patient between 2 and 15 years old who had a stem cell transplant for aplastic anemia, so the T cells may come from the graft donor.

A few counts support this clonotype. The chain joins TRBV3-1 to TRBJ1-6; 7 nucleotides line up with TRBD1. The CDR3 extends over 14 amino acids. With V trimmed by 6 bases and J by 10 bases, 9 bases remained unmatched. Per the germline V gene, CDR1 is LGHDT and CDR2 is YNNKEL (reference sequence). CDR3 bases: TGTGCCAGCAGTAACAGGGGAAGAGGATCACCCCTCCACTTT. This encodes CASSNRGRGSPLHF.

The chain couples TRBV10-3 to TRBJ2-7; D is perhaps TRBD1 or TRBD2 (5 bases each). Germline CDR1 ENHRY, CDR2 SYGVKD. V dropped 11 bases and J dropped 6 bases, with 14 bases sitting between them. This CDR3 comprises 11 residues. The CDR3 DNA reads TGTGCCGGGGGTCCTGGGGGCGAGCAGTACTTC. This codes for CAGGPGGEQYF.

The chain has TRBV9 and TRBJ2-1; a weak D match, TRBD1 (6 bases). Deletions cut 4 bases from V and 3 bases from J, with 17 bases between. Germline CDR1 SGDLS, CDR2 YYNGEE. This CDR3 spans 16 amino acids. The CDR3 region has the DNA TGTGCCAGCAGCCTAGGCTTGGGGGACAACTACAATGAGCAGTTCTTC. As protein: CASSLGLGDNYNEQFF.

This clonotype was recorded a few times. This sequence joins TRBV20-1 and TRBJ2-7, with 9 nucleotides matching TRBD1. V was pared by 1 base and J by 7 bases, with 23 bases of the junction left unmatched. Germline CDR1 reads DFQATT; CDR2 reads SNEGSKA (reference sequence). This CDR3 contains 19 residues. In DNA, the CDR3 is TGCAGTGCTAGAGCTACCGGGACAGGGTCTCCCTCCCTTTACGAAGAGCAGTACGTC. It codes for CSARATGTGSPSLYEEQYV.

The rearrangement joins TRBV6-5 to TRBJ2-7; D ambiguous. Deletions cut 1 base from V and 2 bases from J, with 3 bases between. This CDR3 is 12 amino acids long. The germline gives CDR1 MNHEY, CDR2 SVGAGI. The CDR3 DNA reads TGTGCCAGCAGTTACTACCCCTACGAGCAGTACTTC. It specifies CASSYYPYEQYF.

This clonotype was counted ten times or more. The chain combines TRBV29-1 with TRBJ2-7; 7 bases fit TRBD2. Trimming took 3 bases from V and 0 from J; bases not matched to a gene: 2. CDR3 length: 13 amino acids. From germline, CDR1 is SQVTM and CDR2 ANQGSEA. The CDR3 sequence is CSVDRGDSYEQYF. The CDR3 DNA reads TGCAGCGTTGACCGGGGGGACTCCTACGAGCAGTACTTC.

The chain links TRBV7-2 to TRBJ2-1; 13 bases map to TRBD2. The germline V gene encodes CDR1 SGHTA and CDR2 FQGNSA. The CDR3 sequence is 17 residues long. V trimming: 0 bases; J trimming: 4 bases; junction bases outside the gene matches: 3. CDR3 protein: CASSLAGLAGRYNEQFF. The CDR3 nucleotides are TGTGCCAGCAGCTTAGCGGGACTAGCGGGAAGATACAATGAGCAGTTCTTC.

The chain employs TRBV4-3 and TRBJ2-3; no definite D call. CDR1 LGHNA and CDR2 YSLEER come from the germline V gene. There are 14 residues in the CDR3. Trimming cost V 1 base and J 6 bases, with 11 bases left between them. Written as DNA, the CDR3 is TGCGCCAGCAGCCAAGCTTCAACCACGGATACGCAGTATTTT. This encodes CASSQASTTDTQYF.

This clonotype was observed a handful of times. The chain uses TRBV6-9 and TRBJ2-5; 9 bases line up with TRBD1. This CDR3 has 16 amino acids. Germline trimming cut 2 bases from V and 7 bases from J; bases unmatched to any gene: 11. Germline assignment: CDR1 MNHGY and CDR2 SVAAGI. Written as DNA, the CDR3 is TGTGCCAGCAGTTATATCGGGACAGGGAACGGTGGGACCCAGTACTTC. Amino acids: CASSYIGTGNGGTQYF.

The chain employs TRBV4-2 and TRBJ2-7; no clear D gene. This CDR3 region has 14 residues. V was shortened by 4 bases and J by 1 base, with 11 bases between the two germline ends. Germline V CDR1 and CDR2: LGHNA, YNFKEQ. The CDR3 DNA is TGTGCCAGCAGCCCGACGTCTTTGTCCTACGAGCAGTACTTC. Translating it yields CASSPTSLSYEQYF.

J is TRBJ1-3 and V is TRBV25-1, with D uncertain. Germline values: CDR1 MGHDK, CDR2 SYGVNS. The CDR3 runs 15 residues. Trimming removed 5 bases from V and 0 bases from J, with 11 bases in between. CDR3 in DNA: TGTGCCAGCAGTTCCCCGGTCCACTCTGGAAACACCATATATTTT. Its protein is CASSSPVHSGNTIYF.

This clonotype was counted many times. V is TRBV20-1 and J is TRBJ2-2; possible D gene TRBD2, 6 bases. Trimming left V 0 bases short and J 4 bases short, with 18 bases between. The CDR3 is made up of 17 amino acids. CDR1 and CDR2 from the germline V gene are DFQATT and SNEGSKA (reference sequence). The DNA of the CDR3 is TGCAGTGCTAGAGAGGAGGGAGTAGCGTTGAGCACCGGGGAGCTGTTTTTT. It codes for CSAREEGVALSTGELFF.

The V gene is TRBV19, the J gene TRBJ1-5, with no clear D. This CDR3 is 15 amino acids long. V was cut by 3 bases and J by 3 bases, with 12 bases left in between. CDR1 is LNHDA and CDR2 is SQIVND in the germline V gene (reference sequence). The CDR3 coding sequence is TGTGCCAGTAGTATCTCCTACGGCTCCAATCAGCCCCAGCATTTT. Its protein is CASSISYGSNQPQHF.

This clonotype was observed many times. V gene TRBV9 combines with J gene TRBJ1-5, with 8 bases identical to TRBD1. CDR3 size: 15 residues. Per germline, CDR1 SGDLS and CDR2 YYNGEE. V trimming: 3 bases; J trimming: 5 bases; junction bases outside the gene matches: 7. The CDR3 DNA reads as TGTGCCAGCAGCGAGGGGACAGGTCGTGATCAGCCCCAGCATTTT. The encoded protein is CASSEGTGRDQPQHF.

The chain links TRBV12-3 or TRBV12-4 to TRBJ2-1; 7 positions agree with TRBD2. The V gene end was trimmed by 5 bases and the J gene end by 2 bases; junction bases not matched to a gene: 6. CDR3 length: 15 residues. The CDR3 DNA is TGTGCCAGCAGTCACGGGACTACCCCCTACAATGAGCAGTTCTTC. Protein sequence: CASSHGTTPYNEQFF.

This clonotype was seen a handful of times. The chain has TRBV20-1 and TRBJ1-1; D remains ambiguous. CDR3 length equals 15 residues. The ends were cut back, 3 bases at V and 7 bases at J, with 21 bases in the middle. Germline CDR1 is DFQATT and CDR2 is SNEGSKA (reference sequence). The CDR3 sequence is CSASPPPISNVEAFF. CDR3 coding DNA: TGCAGTGCTAGCCCCCCCCCAATATCTAATGTTGAAGCTTTCTTT.

This clonotype appeared a few times. The V and J genes are TRBV6-2 or TRBV6-3 and TRBJ1-5; tentative D call: TRBD1 (5 bases). Germline CDR1 reads MNHEY; CDR2 reads SVGEGT. The V and J ends lost 4 bases and 4 bases respectively, with 20 bases between them. The CDR3 sequence is 17 residues long. The CDR3 spells CASSSVPLGGRNQPQHF. The CDR3 nucleotides read TGTGCCAGCAGTTCGGTACCTCTCGGGGGTAGGAATCAGCCCCAGCATTTT.

Points on this clonotype: Sequence at one end of the junction differs from germline and may be a read error. V usage is TRBV28 and J usage is TRBJ2-1; perhaps TRBD1 as D (7 bases). The germline gives CDR1 MDHEN, CDR2 SYDVKM. The CDR3 spans 14 residues. CDR3 residues: CASNLGGGNNEQFF. The CDR3 region has the DNA TGTGCCAGCAATTTAGGAGGGGGCAACAATGAGCAGTTCTTC.

The V call is TRBV5-1, the J call TRBJ2-7; either TRBD1 or TRBD2 may fit D (5 bases each). The CDR3 loop spans 16 amino acids. Trimming removed 2 bases at V and 1 base at J, with 16 bases between. In germline, CDR1 is SGHRS, CDR2 YFSETQ. The CDR3 DNA sequence: TGCGCCAGCAGCTTTGGGGACGCCGACGGGTCCTACGAGCAGTACTTC. It is translated as CASSFGDADGSYEQYF.

This chain connects TRBV11-2 to TRBJ2-7, with 9 bases that match TRBD2. V lost 4 bases to trimming and J lost 2 bases; unmatched junction nucleotides: 6. Germline lookup yields CDR1 SGHAT and CDR2 FQNNGV. The CDR3 loop spans 15 amino acids. In DNA form, the CDR3 reads TGTGCCAGCAGCTCCCTTAGCGGGAGTCCCTACGAGCAGTACTTC. Protein product: CASSSLSGSPYEQYF. The whole variable domain, remainder taken from reference TRBV11-2 and TRBJ2-7, is EAGVAQSPRYKIIEKRQSVAFWCNPISGHATLYWYQQILGQGPKLLIQFQNNGVVDDSQLPKDRFSAERLKGVDSTLKIQPAKLEDSAVYLCASSSLSGSPYEQYFGPGTRLTVT.

Written as DNA, the CDR3 is TGCAGTGCCGTGGGGAACAGGGGGCCGGGGTTTGCTGAAGCTTTCTTT. The encoded protein is CSAVGNRGPGFAEAFF. This rearrangement joins TRBV20-1 to TRBJ1-1, with 9 bases matching TRBD1. Unmatched junction bases numbered 17, after V lost 6 bases and J lost 6 bases. The germline CDR1 and CDR2 sequences are DFQATT and SNEGSKA (reference sequence). CDR3 length equals 16 residues.

The rearrangement links TRBV24-1 to TRBJ1-5; no reliable D call. V shed 1 base and J shed 7 bases, with 7 bases lying between them. CDR3 size: 13 residues. Germline values: CDR1 KGHDR, CDR2 SFDVKD. The chain's CDR3 is CATSDLEGQPQHF. The CDR3 nucleotides are TGTGCCACCAGTGATTTAGAGGGACAGCCCCAGCATTTT.

This clonotype has a handful of counts. The CDR3 sequence is CASSQGLGYTF. The CDR3 DNA reads TGTGCCAGCAGCCAGGGGTTAGGCTACACCTTC. The V call is TRBV14, the J call TRBJ1-2; D is unclear. This CDR3 has 11 residues. Looked up from germline, CDR1 is SGHDN and CDR2 is FVKESK. Trimming left V 3 bases short and J 8 bases short, with 7 bases between.